This TCR beta chain was identified in a study of cytomegalovirus exposure and HLA in healthy donors. Germline lookup yields CDR1 SSHAT and CDR2 FNYEAQ (reference sequence). The CDR3 totals 14 residues. The PCR made use of 60 Vbeta and 13 Jbeta primers. The table came from immunoSEQ multiplex PCR; TCRdb's copy has only in-frame clones and leaves some out. The sample holds some 120,000 clones, 55% to 65% seen once. Comments on this clone: A read error may account for a junction end that differs from germline.

The chain recombines TRBV7-7 with TRBJ1-4; maybe TRBD1 (6 bases). Sequencing used PBMCs. The source of this sequence is a woman in her thirties or forties in good health and CMV-seropositive. The CDR3 region is CASSLAGAGEKLFF. The CDR3 coding sequence is TGTGCTAGCAGCTTAGCAGGGGCCGGCGAAAAACTGTTTTTT.